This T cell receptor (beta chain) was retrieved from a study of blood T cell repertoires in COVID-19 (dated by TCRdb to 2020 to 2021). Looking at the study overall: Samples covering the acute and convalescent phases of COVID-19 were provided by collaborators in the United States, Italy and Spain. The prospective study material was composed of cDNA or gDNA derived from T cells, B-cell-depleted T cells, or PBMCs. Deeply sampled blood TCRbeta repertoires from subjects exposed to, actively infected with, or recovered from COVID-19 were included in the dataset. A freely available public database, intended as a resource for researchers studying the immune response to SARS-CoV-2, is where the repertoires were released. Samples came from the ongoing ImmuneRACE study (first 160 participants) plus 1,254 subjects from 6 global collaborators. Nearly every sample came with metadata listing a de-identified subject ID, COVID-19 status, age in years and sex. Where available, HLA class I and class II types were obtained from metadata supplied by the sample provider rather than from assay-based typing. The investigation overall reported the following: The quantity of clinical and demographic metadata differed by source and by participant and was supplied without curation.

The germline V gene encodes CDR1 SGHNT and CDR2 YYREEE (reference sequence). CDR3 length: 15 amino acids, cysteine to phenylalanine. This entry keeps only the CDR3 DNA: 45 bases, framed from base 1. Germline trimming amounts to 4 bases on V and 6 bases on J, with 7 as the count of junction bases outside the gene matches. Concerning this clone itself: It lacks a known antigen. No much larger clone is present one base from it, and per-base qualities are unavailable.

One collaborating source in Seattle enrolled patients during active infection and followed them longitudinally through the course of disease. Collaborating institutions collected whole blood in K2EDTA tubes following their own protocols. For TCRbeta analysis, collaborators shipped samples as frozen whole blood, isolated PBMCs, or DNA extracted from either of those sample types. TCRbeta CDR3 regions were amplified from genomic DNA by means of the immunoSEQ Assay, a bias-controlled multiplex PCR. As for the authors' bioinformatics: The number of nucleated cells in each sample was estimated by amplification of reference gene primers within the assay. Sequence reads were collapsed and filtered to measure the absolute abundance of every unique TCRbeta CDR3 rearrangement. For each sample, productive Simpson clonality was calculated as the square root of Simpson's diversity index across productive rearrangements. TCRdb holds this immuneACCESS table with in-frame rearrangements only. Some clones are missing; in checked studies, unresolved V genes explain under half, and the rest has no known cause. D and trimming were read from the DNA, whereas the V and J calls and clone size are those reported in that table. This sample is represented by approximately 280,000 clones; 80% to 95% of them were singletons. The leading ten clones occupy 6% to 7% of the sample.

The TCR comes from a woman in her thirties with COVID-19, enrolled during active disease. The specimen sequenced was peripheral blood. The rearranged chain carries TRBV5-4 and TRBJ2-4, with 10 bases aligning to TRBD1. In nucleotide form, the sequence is TGTGCCAGCAGCGAGACAGGGGGCCGTGGAAACATTCAGTACTTC. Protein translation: CASSETGGRGNIQYF.